This TCR beta chain was identified in a study of OX40 agonist ivuxolimab in advanced cancers. Some background on the complete study: Ivuxolimab was a fully human IgG2 agonistic monoclonal antibody targeting the costimulatory receptor OX40 (CD134). In the dose-escalation cohort, approximately 80% of patients were male, and the mean age was approximately 60 years with a range of roughly 23 to 90. Of the approximately 50 dose-escalation patients, hepatocellular carcinoma was present in around 19, melanoma in approximately 15, renal cell carcinoma in 9 and head and neck cancer in 9. The paper reports the monotherapy dose-escalation portion (N of about 50 patients) of the phase I ivuxolimab trial. Patients were allowed to have had prior anti-PD-1, anti-PD-L1 or anti-CTLA-4 therapy, and 40% to 45% of the dose-escalation patients had previously received checkpoint inhibitors. The purpose of peripheral TCRbeta sequencing was to test whether ivuxolimab changed TCR sequence diversity and led to clonal T-cell expansion. Intravenous ivuxolimab was administered to patients every 2 weeks at six dose levels: 0.01, 0.1, 0.3, 1.5, 3 and 10 mg/kg. Partial responses occurred in three dose-escalation patients: two with cutaneous melanoma and one with hepatocellular carcinoma.

Broad study findings and their caveats: At doses of 0.1 to 3.0 mg/kg, clonal expansion of both CD4+ and CD8+ T cells in blood was seen between baseline and week 6. Which antigens the clonally expanded peripheral T cells were specific for was not determined. On average, CD8+ T cells showed more expanded clones than CD4+ T cells after ivuxolimab. Low levels of normalized T-cell clonal expansion were also seen in some patients who did not respond. In the 0.1-3.0 mg/kg groups, partial responders had among the lowest normalized peripheral clonal expansion, particularly in CD8+ T cells.

Patients with autoimmune disease history or receiving systemic immunosuppression were excluded from the trial. In every dose cohort, peripheral blood was drawn for TCR sequencing at baseline, cycle 4 day 1, and cycle 7 day 1. Samples came from an open-label, multicenter, first-in-human phase I dose-escalation trial of ivuxolimab. Adults with locally advanced or metastatic melanoma, renal cell carcinoma, hepatocellular carcinoma or head and neck squamous cell carcinoma were enrolled in the trial. Before TCR sequencing, CD4+ T cells and CD8+ T cells were sorted from peripheral blood as separate populations. V has 0 bases trimmed and J has 6 bases trimmed; junction bases matching no gene number 3. The CDR3 goes from the cysteine to the phenylalanine over 16 residues. Only the CDR3 DNA stays, 48 bases, in frame from base 1. The CDR1 and CDR2 encoded by the germline V gene are SGDLS and YYNGEE. To sequence the TCRbeta CDR3 region, genomic DNA was isolated from the sorted cells. The immunoSEQ Assay was used to sequence the TCRbeta CDR3 regions. The clones in this table, taken by TCRdb from immuneACCESS, are in-frame only. Not every clone is retained; where verified, under half of the shortfall comes from an unresolved V gene, and the cause of the rest is unknown. The sample has around 40,000 clones on record, more than 75% of them singletons. 15% of the sample comes from the top ten.

In regard to this clone: Its antigen has not been determined. No quality values exist for individual bases; no much larger clone is one base distant.

The input for sequencing was CD4+ or CD8+ T cells sorted from blood, taken in a trial of the OX40 agonist ivuxolimab. This receptor was obtained from an adult with an advanced solid tumor such as melanoma, head and neck, liver or kidney cancer. The rearrangement combines TRBV9 with TRBJ2-1, with 13 middle bases fitting TRBD2. The DNA sequence follows: TGTGCCAGCAGCGTAGGACTAGCGGGGGGAGGCAATGAGCAGTTCTTC. Its protein is CASSVGLAGGGNEQFF.